Here is one T cell receptor beta chain with its context. Its antigen remains unidentified. These data come from a study of OX40 agonist ivuxolimab in advanced cancers. V shed 2 bases, J shed 5 bases, and the junction held 3 bases outside the gene matches. The germline V gene encodes CDR1 MDHEN and CDR2 SYDVKM. The CDR3 has 14 amino acids. The protocol was immunoSEQ multiplex PCR, while the TCRdb copy is restricted to in-frame clones and leaves out a portion. Among about 64,000 clones listed, less than 95% were seen once. Findings of the study overall: Some nonresponders also had low normalized T-cell clonal expansion.

The receptor was isolated from an adult with an advanced solid tumor such as melanoma, head and neck, liver or kidney cancer. Material: CD4+ or CD8+ T cells sorted from blood, obtained in a trial of the OX40 agonist ivuxolimab. The chain is built from TRBV28 and TRBJ2-5; TRBD1 matches 9 bases. CDR3 sequence (DNA): TGTGCCAGCAGTTTAACAGGGGGCAGGGAGACCCAGTACTTC. Encoded protein: CASSLTGGRETQYF.